Listed below are T cell receptor beta chains from one sample, sequenced in a study of shared clonotypes between healthy human individuals. The repertoire was sequenced with immunoSEQ multiplex PCR; TCRdb's copy has only in-frame clones and lacks some. The profile shows about 2 million clones, just under 95% of them singletons. The sequencing sample was made of naive CD8+ T cells sorted from blood. The receptors were gathered from a man between 18 and 35 years old in good health. The CDR3 runs from the conserved cysteine through the conserved F or W. D genes are given only for firm matches. A row's size may be missing; if present it is once, few, many or a size class.

clone_size	j_call	v_call	d_call	cdr3_nt	cdr3_aa
-	TRBJ1-2	TRBV29-1	-	TGCAGCGACGGTGAAGAGGGACAATTC	CSDGEEGQF
once	TRBJ2-2	TRBV5-4	-	TGTGCCAGCAGCTTGTCGGGGCCCGGGGAGCTGTTTTTT	CASSLSGPGELFF
once	TRBJ1-5	TRBV7-9	-	TGTGCCAGCAGCGAGGGTGGGAGCAATCAGCCCCAGCATTTT	CASSEGGSNQPQHF
-	TRBJ2-7	TRBV5-1	TRBD2	TGCGCCAGCAGCGAGGGACTAGCGGGAGTCCCCTACGAGCAGTACTTC	CASSEGLAGVPYEQYF
-	TRBJ2-5	TRBV27	TRBD2	TGTGCCAGCAGTACACTAGCGGGGGAAGAGACCCAGTACTTC	CASSTLAGEETQYF
-	TRBJ2-7	TRBV10-3	-	TGTGCCATCAGTGCCTCCCTGGGGGATTTCTCCTACGAGCAGTACTTC	CAISASLGDFSYEQYF
-	TRBJ1-1	TRBV9	-	TGTGCCAGCAGCGTAGGGTGGGCGAACACTGAAGCTTTCTTT	CASSVGWANTEAFF
-	TRBJ2-1	TRBV6-1	-	TGTGCGACACTCCCTCGGGCGGGGCCCTACAATGAGCAGTTCTTC	CATLPRAGPYNEQFF
-	TRBJ2-3	TRBV7-6	-	TGTGCCAGCAGCTTAACGAGGCTAGATACGCAGTATTTT	CASSLTRLDTQYF
-	TRBJ1-1	TRBV11-3	TRBD1	TGTGCCAGCAGCTTGGATCCGGGACAGGAAGCTTTCTTT	CASSLDPGQEAFF
-	TRBJ2-7	TRBV11-2	-	TGTGCCAGCAGTGACACGGCCGGATCCTACGAGCAGTACTTC	CASSDTAGSYEQYF
-	TRBJ2-7	TRBV5-4	TRBD1	TGTGCCAGCAGCTCCCGGGACAGGGATTTGAACGAGCAGTACTTC	CASSSRDRDLNEQYF
-	TRBJ2-7	TRBV28	-	TGTGCCAGCAGTTTCTCTTCCTACGAGCAGTACTTC	CASSFSSYEQYF
-	TRBJ2-1	TRBV19	-	TGTGCCAGTACCCTAGGGGGTGCTGAGCAGTTCTTC	CASTLGGAEQFF
-	TRBJ2-2	TRBV9	TRBD2	TGTGCCAGCAGCGTAGCGGGAGGCACCGGGGAGCTGTTTTTT	CASSVAGGTGELFF
-	TRBJ2-3	TRBV7-9	TRBD2	TGTGCCAGCAGCTTAGGCGGGACTAGCGGTCTAAATACGCAGTATTTT	CASSLGGTSGLNTQYF
-	TRBJ2-3	TRBV16	-	TGTGCCAGCAGCCAACTTGACACAGATACGCAGTATTTT	CASSQLDTDTQYF
-	TRBJ2-5	TRBV18	-	TGTGCCAGCTCACCACAAGAGGGTCATCGGGCCGGAGAGACCCAGTACTTC	CASSPQEGHRAGETQYF
-	TRBJ2-2	TRBV12-5	-	TGTGCTAGTGGTTTGCAGATTACTAACACCGGGGAGCTGTTTTTT	CASGLQITNTGELFF
-	TRBJ2-6	TRBV9	TRBD1	TGTGCCAGCAGCGGAGGGACAGGGGGCGTCTCTGGGGCCAACGTCCTGACTTTC	CASSGGTGGVSGANVLTF
-	TRBJ1-2	TRBV13	-	TGTGCCAGCAGCTTATCCGGGTTGAATAGCTATGGCTACACCTTC	CASSLSGLNSYGYTF
-	TRBJ2-1	TRBV30	TRBD2	TGTGCCTGGAGTGGGACTAGCGGGAGGGACGAGCAGTTCTTC	CAWSGTSGRDEQFF
-	TRBJ2-2	TRBV2	TRBD1	TGTGCCAGCAGTCAATGGGGACAGGGAGCCGGGGAGCTGTTTTTT	CASSQWGQGAGELFF
-	TRBJ2-7	TRBV4-1	-	TGCGCCAGCAGCCAAGATTTGTCGGGGACCTACGAGCAGTACTTC	CASSQDLSGTYEQYF
-	TRBJ2-7	TRBV6-1	-	TGTGCCAGCAGTGAATGGGGGGGCTGGGGGGACGAGCAGTACTTC	CASSEWGGWGDEQYF
-	TRBJ2-7	TRBV27	-	TGTGCCAGCAGTTCTTCAACCTACGAGCAGTACTTC	CASSSSTYEQYF
-	TRBJ1-5	TRBV2	-	TGTGCCAGCTCTGCAGCGAGCAATCAGCCCCAGCATTTT	CASSAASNQPQHF
-	TRBJ2-7	TRBV14	-	TGTGCCAGCAGCCACCCAGGGATCACGAGCTCCTACGAGCAGTACTTC	CASSHPGITSSYEQYF
once	TRBJ2-5	TRBV27	-	TGTGCCAGCAGTTTCTACGGTCCACCTTTATCTCAAGAGACCCAGTACTTC	CASSFYGPPLSQETQYF